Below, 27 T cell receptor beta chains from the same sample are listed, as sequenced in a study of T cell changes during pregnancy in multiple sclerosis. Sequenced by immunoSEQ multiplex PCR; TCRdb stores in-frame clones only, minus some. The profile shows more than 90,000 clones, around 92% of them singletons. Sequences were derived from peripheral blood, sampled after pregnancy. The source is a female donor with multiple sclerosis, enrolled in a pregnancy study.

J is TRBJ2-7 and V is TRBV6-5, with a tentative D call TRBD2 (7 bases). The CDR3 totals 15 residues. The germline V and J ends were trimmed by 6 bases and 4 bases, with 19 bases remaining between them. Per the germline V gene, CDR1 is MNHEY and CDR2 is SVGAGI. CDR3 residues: CASSKRGGWNYEQYF. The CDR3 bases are TGTGCCAGCAGCAAAAGGGGGGGTTGGAATTACGAGCAGTACTTC.

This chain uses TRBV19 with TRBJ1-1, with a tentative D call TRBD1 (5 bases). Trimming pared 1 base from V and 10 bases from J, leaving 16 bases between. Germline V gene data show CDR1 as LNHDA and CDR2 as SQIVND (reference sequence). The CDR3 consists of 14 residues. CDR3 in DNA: TGTGCCAGTAGTATAGCCAACGACAGATCGGGAGCTTTCTTT. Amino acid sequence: CASSIANDRSGAFF.

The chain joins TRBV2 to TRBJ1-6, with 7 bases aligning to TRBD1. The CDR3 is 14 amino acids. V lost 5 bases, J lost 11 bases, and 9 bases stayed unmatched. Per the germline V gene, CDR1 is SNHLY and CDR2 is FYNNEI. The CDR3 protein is CASSLDRAAPPLHF. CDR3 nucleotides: TGTGCCAGCAGTCTTGACAGGGCCGCCCCACCCCTCCACTTT.

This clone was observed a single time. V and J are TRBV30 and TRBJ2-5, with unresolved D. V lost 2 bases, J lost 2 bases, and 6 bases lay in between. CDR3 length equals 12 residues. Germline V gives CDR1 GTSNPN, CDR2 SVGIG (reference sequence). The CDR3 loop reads CAWSTLQETQYF. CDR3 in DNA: TGTGCCTGGAGTACCCTACAAGAGACCCAGTACTTC.

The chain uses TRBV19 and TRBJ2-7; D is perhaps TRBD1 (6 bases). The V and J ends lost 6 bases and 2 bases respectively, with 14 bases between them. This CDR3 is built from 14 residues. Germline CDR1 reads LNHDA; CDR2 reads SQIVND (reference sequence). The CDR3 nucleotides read TGTGCCAGTAGGTGGACGACAGGCGCCTACGAGCAGTACTTC. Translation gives CASRWTTGAYEQYF.

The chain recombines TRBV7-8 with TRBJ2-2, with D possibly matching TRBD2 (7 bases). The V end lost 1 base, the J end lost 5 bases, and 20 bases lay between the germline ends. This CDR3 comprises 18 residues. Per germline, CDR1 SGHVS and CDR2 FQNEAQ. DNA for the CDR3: TGTGCCAGCAGCTTAGTGGCCTTTAGGGGGGGCCGGACCGGGGAGCTGTTTTTT. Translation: CASSLVAFRGGRTGELFF. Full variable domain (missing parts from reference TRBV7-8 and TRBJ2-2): GAGVSQSPRYKVAKRGQDVALRCDPISGHVSLFWYQQALGQGPEFLTYFQNEAQLDKSGLPSDRFFAERPEGSVSTLKIQRTQQEDSAVYLCASSLVAFRGGRTGELFFGEGSRLTVL.

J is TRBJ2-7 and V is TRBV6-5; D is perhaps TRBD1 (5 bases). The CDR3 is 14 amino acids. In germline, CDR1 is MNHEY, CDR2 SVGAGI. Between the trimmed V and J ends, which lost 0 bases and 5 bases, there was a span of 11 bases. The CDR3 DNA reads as TGTGCCAGCAGTTACTCGAGGCAGGGTGACGAGCAGTACTTC. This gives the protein CASSYSRQGDEQYF.

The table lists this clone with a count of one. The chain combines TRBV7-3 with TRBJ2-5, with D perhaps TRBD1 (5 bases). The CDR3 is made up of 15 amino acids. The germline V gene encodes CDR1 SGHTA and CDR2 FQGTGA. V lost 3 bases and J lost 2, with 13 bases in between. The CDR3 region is CASSLTADFQETQYF. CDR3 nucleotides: TGTGCCAGCAGCTTGACAGCCGATTTTCAAGAGACCCAGTACTTC. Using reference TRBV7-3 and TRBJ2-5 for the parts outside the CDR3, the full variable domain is GAGVSQTPSNKVTEKGKYVELRCDPISGHTALYWYRQSLGQGPEFLIYFQGTGAADDSGLPNDRFFAVRPEGSVSTLKIQRTERGDSAVYLCASSLTADFQETQYFGPGTRLLVL.

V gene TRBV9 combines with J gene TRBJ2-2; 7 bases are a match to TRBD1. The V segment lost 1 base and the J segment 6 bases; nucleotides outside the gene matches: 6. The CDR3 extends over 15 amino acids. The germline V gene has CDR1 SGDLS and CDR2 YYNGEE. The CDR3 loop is CASSVNTGVAGELFF. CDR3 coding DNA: TGTGCCAGCAGCGTAAATACAGGGGTGGCCGGGGAGCTGTTTTTT.

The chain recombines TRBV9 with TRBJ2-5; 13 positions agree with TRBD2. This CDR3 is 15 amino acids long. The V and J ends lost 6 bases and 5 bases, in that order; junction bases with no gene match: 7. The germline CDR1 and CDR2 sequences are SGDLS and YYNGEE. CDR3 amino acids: CASTGGLAGVETQYF. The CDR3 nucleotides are TGTGCCAGCACCGGCGGACTAGCGGGAGTTGAGACCCAGTACTTC.

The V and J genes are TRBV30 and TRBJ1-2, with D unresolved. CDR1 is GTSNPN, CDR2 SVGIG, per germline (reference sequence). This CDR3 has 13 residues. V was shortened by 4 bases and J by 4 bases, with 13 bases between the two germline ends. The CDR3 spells CAWTEGNFYGYTF. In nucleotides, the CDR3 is TGTGCCTGGACCGAGGGAAACTTCTATGGCTACACCTTC.

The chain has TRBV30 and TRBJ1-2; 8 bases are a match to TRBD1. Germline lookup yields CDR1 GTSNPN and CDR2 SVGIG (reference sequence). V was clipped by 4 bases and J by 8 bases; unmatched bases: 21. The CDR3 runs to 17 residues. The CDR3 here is CAWNLGRTGSLVDGYTF. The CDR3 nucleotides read TGTGCCTGGAATCTTGGTAGGACAGGGAGTCTTGTGGACGGCTACACCTTC.

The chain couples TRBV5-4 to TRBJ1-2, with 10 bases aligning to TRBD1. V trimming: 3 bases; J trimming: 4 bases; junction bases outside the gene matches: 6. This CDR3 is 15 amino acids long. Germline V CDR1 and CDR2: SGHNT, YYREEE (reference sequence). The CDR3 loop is CASSSRTGGLYGYTF. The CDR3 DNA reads TGTGCCAGCAGCTCTAGGACAGGGGGACTCTATGGCTACACCTTC.

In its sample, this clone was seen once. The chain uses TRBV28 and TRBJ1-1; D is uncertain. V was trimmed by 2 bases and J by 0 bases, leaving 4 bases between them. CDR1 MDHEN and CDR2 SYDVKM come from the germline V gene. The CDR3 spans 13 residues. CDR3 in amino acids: CASSLAVNTEAFF. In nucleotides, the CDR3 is TGTGCCAGCAGTTTAGCGGTGAACACTGAAGCTTTCTTT.

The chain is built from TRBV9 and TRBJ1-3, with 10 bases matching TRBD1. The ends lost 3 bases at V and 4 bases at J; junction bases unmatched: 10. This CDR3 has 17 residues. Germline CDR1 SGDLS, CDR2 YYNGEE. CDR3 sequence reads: CASSGSGTGVWGNTIYF. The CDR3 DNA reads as TGTGCCAGCAGCGGCTCCGGGACAGGGGTGTGGGGAAACACCATATATTTT.

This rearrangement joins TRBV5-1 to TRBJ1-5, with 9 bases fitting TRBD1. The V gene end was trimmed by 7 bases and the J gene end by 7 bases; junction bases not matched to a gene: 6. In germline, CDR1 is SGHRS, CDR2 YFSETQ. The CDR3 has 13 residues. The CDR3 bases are TGCGCCAGCCGGGACAGGGAGGGACAGCCCCAGCATTTT. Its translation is CASRDREGQPQHF.

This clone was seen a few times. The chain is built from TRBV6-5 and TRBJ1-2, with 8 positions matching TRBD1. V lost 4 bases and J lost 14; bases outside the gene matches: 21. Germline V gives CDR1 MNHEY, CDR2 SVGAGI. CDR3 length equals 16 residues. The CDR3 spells CASSLHLSGKDRVVTF. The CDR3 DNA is TGTGCCAGCAGTTTACACCTGTCAGGGAAGGACAGGGTGGTTACCTTC.

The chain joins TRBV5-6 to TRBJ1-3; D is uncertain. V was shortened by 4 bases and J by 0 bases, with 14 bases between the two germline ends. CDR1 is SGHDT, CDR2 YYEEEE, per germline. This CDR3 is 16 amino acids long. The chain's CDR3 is CASSGRGEFSGNTIYF. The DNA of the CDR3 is TGTGCCAGCAGCGGGAGAGGTGAGTTCTCTGGAAACACCATATATTTT.

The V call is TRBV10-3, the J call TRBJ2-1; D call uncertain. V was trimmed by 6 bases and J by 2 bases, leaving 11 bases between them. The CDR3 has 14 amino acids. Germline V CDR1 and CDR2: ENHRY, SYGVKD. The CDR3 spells CAISQEEAYNEQFF. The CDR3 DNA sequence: TGTGCCATCAGCCAGGAAGAAGCCTACAATGAGCAGTTCTTC.

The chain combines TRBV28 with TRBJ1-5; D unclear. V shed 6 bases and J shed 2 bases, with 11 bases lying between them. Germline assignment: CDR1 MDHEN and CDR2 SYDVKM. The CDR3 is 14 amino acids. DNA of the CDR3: TGTGCCAGCAGGACCACACGGGGCAATCAGCCCCAGCATTTT. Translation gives CASRTTRGNQPQHF. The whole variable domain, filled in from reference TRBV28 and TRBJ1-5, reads DVKVTQSSRYLVKRTGEKVFLECVQDMDHENMFWYRQDPGLGLRLIYFSYDVKMKEKGDIPEGYSVSREKKERFSLILESASTNQTSMYLCASRTTRGNQPQHFGDGTRLSIL.

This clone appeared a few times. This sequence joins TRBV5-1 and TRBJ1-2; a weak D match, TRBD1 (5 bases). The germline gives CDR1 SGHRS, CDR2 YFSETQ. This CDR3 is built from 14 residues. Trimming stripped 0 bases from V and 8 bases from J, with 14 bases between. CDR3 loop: CASSLDGQSEGYTF. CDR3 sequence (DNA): TGCGCCAGCAGCTTGGATGGACAATCGGAGGGCTACACCTTC.

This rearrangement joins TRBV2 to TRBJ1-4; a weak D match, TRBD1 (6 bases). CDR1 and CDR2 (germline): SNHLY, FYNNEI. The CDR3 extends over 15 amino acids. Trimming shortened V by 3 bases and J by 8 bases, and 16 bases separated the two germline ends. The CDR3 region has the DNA TGTGCCAGCAGTGAGGGACCAGGGGTAGGGGAAAAACTGTTTTTT. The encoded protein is CASSEGPGVGEKLFF.

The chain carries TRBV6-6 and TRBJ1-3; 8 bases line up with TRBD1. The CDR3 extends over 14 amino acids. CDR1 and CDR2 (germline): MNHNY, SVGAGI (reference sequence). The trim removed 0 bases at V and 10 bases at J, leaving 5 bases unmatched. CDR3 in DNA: TGTGCCAGCAGTTACTCGACCCAGGGGGCAACCATATATTTT. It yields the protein CASSYSTQGATIYF.

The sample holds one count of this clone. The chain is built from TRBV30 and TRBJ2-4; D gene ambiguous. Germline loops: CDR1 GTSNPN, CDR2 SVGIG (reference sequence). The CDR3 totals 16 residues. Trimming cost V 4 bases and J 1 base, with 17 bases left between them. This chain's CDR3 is CAWNLAPSRAKNIQYF. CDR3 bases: TGTGCCTGGAACTTGGCCCCCTCGAGGGCCAAAAACATTCAGTACTTC.

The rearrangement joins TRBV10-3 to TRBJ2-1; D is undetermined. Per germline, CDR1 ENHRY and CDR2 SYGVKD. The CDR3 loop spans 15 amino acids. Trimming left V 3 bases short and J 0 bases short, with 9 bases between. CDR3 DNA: TGTGCCATCAGTGATAACCGCGGCTCCTACAATGAGCAGTTCTTC. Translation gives CAISDNRGSYNEQFF.

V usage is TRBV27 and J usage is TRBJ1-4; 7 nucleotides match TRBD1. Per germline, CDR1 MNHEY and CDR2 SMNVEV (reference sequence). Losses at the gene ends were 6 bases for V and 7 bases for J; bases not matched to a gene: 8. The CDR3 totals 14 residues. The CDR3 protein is CASSGGGAFEKLFF. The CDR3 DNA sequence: TGTGCCAGCAGCGGAGGGGGCGCGTTTGAAAAACTGTTTTTT.

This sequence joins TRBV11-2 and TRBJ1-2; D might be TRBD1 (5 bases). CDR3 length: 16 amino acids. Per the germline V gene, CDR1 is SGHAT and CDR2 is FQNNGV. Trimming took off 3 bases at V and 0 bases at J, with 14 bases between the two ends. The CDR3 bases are TGTGCCAGCAGCTTCGTCCTGGCGACAGCTAACTATGGCTACACCTTC. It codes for CASSFVLATANYGYTF.